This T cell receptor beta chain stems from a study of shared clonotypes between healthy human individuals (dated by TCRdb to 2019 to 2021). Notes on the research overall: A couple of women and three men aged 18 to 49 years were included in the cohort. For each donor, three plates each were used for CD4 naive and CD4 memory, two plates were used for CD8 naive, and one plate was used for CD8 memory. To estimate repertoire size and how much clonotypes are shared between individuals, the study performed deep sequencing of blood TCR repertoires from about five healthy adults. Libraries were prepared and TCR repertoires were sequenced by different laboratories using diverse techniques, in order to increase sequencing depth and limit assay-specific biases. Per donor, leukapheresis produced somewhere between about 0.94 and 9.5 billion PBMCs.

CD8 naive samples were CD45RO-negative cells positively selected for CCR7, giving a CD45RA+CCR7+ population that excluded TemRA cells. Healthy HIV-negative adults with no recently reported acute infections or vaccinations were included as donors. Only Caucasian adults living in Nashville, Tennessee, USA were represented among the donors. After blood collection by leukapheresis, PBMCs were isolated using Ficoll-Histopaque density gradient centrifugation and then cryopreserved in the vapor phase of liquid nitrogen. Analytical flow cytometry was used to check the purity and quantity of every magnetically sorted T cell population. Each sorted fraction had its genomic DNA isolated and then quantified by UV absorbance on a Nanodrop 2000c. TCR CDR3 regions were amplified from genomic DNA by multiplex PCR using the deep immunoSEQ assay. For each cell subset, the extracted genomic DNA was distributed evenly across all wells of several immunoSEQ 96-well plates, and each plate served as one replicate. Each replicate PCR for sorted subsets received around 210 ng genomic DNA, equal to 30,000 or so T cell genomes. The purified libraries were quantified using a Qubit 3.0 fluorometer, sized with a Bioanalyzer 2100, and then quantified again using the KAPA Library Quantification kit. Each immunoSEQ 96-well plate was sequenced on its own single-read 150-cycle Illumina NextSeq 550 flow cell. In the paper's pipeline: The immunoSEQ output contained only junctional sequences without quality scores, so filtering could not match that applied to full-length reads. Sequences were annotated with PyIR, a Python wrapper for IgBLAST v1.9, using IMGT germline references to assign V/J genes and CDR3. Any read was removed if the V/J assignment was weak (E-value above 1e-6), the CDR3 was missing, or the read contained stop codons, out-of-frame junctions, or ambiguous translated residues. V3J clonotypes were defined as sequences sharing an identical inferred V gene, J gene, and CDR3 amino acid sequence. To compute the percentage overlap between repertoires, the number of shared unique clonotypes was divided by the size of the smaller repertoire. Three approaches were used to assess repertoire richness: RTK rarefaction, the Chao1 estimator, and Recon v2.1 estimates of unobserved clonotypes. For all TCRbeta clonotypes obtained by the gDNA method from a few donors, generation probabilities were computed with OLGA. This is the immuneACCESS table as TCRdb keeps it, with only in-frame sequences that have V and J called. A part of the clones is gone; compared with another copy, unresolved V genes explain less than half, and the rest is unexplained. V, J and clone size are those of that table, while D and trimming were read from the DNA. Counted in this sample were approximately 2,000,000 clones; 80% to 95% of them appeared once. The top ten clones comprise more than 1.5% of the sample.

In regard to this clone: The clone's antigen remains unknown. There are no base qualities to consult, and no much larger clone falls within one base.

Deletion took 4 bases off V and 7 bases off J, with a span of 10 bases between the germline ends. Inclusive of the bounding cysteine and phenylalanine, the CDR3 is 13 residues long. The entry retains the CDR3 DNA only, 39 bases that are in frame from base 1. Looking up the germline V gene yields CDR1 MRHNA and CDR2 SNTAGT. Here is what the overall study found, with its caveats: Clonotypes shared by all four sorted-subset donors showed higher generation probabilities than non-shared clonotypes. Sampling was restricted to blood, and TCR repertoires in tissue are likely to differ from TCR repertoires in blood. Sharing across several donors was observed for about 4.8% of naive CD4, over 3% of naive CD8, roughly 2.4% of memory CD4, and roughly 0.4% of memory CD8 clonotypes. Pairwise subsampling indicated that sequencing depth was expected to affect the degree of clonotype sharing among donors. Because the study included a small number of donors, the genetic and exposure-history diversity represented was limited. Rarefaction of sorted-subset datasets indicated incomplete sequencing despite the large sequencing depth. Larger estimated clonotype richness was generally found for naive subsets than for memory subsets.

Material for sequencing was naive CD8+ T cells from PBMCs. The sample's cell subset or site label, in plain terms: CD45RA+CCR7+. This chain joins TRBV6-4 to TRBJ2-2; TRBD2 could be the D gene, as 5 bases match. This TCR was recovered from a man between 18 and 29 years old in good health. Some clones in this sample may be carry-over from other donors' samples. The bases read TGTGCCAGCAGTGTTCGGGGTGACGGGGAGCTGTTTTTT. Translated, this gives CASSVRGDGELFF.